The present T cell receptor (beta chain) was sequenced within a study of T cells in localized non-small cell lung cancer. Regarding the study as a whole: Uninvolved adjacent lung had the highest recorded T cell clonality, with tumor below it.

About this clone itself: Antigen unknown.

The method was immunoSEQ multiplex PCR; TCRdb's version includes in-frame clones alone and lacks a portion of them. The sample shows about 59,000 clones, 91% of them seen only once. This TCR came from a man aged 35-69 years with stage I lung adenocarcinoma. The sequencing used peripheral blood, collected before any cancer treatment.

The CDR3 region has the DNA TGCGCCAGCAGCCAAGGTATCGGACAGGGGGCATTGTATGGCTACACCTTC. Translated: CASSQGIGQGALYGYTF. The chain has TRBV4-1 and TRBJ1-2, with 11 nucleotides matching TRBD1. V trimming: 1 base; J trimming: 5 bases; junction bases outside the gene matches: 9. Germline-derived CDR1 and CDR2 are MGHRA and YSYEKL. The CDR3 spans 17 residues.